What follows is one T cell receptor beta chain and its context. The germline gives CDR1 SGDLS, CDR2 YYNGEE. The CDR3 has 14 residues. Trimming at V came to 6 bases and at J to 2 bases, leaving 7 bases not matched to a gene. The data were obtained in a study of cytomegalovirus exposure and HLA in healthy donors. This PCR relied on a set of 60 Vbeta primers and 13 Jbeta primers. The table came from immunoSEQ multiplex PCR; TCRdb's copy has only in-frame clones and leaves some out. This sample carries some 150,000 clones, more than 70% of them seen once, and the ten largest clones take 1.2% to 1.5%. The chain has TRBV9 and TRBJ1-2; 7 bases are a match to TRBD1. The sample taken for sequencing was PBMCs. This TCR came from a man aged 60 to 69 in good health and CMV-seronegative. The CDR3 DNA is TGTGCCAGCACGCCGGGGACAGCCAACTATGGCTACACCTTC. This translates into CASTPGTANYGYTF.